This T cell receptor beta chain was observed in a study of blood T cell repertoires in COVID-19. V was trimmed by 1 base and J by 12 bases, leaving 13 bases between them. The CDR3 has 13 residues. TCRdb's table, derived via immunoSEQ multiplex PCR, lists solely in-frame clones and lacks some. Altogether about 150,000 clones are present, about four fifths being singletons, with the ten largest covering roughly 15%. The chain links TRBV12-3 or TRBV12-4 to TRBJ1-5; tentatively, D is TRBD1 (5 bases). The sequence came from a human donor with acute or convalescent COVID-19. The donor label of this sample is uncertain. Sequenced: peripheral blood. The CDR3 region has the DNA TGTGCCAGCAGTTTAGGGGTGGCGGGGCGCCAGCATTTT. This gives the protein CASSLGVAGRQHF.